This entry describes one T cell receptor (beta chain). Assay used: immunoSEQ multiplex PCR; TCRdb lists only in-frame clones, some missing. The sample gives 350,000 to 500,000 clones, roughly 84% of which show up once; about 1.5% is in the top ten. V lost 5 bases and J lost 1, with 14 bases in between. Germline lookup yields CDR1 MNHEY and CDR2 SVGAGI. The CDR3 loop spans 15 amino acids. The data originate from a study of blood T cell repertoires in COVID-19. Study information: COVID-19 samples from acute and convalescent phases originated in the United States, Italy and Spain.

Individuals aged roughly 18 to 95 years were recruited from 24 US areas. Cohorts were assigned according to the clinical history that participants reported. The V and J genes are TRBV6-5 and TRBJ2-5; D possibly corresponds to TRBD2 (5 bases). This receptor was identified in a woman in her late teens or twenties who had been exposed to COVID-19. Specimen: PBMCs or T cells enriched from blood (not recorded which). The chain's CDR3 is CASSPGVVIQETQYF. The CDR3 DNA reads as TGTGCCAGCAGTCCCGGGGTCGTAATCCAAGAGACCCAGTACTTC.